The clone carrying this TCR beta chain was counted a few times. Its specificity is unknown. The data belong to a study of identical twins. Study-wide results and caveats: The study found excess low generation probability among twin-shared out-of-frame alpha sequences. With monozygotic twins, out-of-frame TCR alpha sharing exceeded what models estimated. Conclusions leaned on cross-sectional statistical analysis and did not track the same donors over time.

One entry per CDR3 protein results from TCRdb running MiXCR on the 5' RACE reads. This table holds hundreds of thousands of distinct CDR3 sequences, about 20% found once. These data also featured in a second study, about T cells expressing NK-cell markers. As reported in that work: Among the eight sequenced donors, seven tested HCMV-seropositive and one tested seronegative.

The source material was PBMCs. The receptor was isolated from a woman aged 18-30 years in good health.

CDR3 DNA sequence: TGTGCCAGCAGCAGGGCCGGGACGACCTCCTACGAGCAGTACTTC. Translated: CASSRAGTTSYEQYF. The chain employs TRBV5-6 and TRBJ2-7; either TRBD1 or TRBD2 may supply D (5 bases each). Trimming cost V 4 bases and J 0 bases, with 14 bases left between them. The CDR3 has 15 residues. Germline loops: CDR1 SGHDT, CDR2 YYEEEE.